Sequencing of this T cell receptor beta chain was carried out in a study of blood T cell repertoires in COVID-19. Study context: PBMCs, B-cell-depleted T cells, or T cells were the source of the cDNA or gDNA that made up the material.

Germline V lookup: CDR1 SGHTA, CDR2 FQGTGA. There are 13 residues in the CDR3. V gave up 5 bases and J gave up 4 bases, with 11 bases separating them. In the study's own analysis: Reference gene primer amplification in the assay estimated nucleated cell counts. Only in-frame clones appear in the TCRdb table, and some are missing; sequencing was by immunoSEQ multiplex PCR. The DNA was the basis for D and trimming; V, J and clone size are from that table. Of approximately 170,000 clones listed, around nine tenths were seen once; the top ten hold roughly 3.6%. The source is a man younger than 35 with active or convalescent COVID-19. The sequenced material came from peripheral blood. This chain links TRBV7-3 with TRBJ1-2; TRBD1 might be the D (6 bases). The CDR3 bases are TGTGCCAGCAGCCCCCTGGACAGCTATGGCTACACCTTC. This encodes CASSPLDSYGYTF.